The 31 T cell receptor beta chains below were found in one sample sequenced in a study of cytomegalovirus exposure and HLA in healthy donors. It was with 60 Vbeta and 13 Jbeta primers that the PCR ran. TCRdb's table, derived via immunoSEQ multiplex PCR, lists solely in-frame clones and lacks some. The table records 110,000 or so clones, about 64% of them present only once. The material sequenced was PBMCs. The source of these receptors is a man aged 18 to 29 in good health and CMV-seropositive.

In its sample, this clone was seen once. The rearrangement links TRBV2 to TRBJ2-7; the match to TRBD1 covers 10 bases. From germline, CDR1 is SNHLY and CDR2 FYNNEI. Trimming cost V 8 bases and J 7 bases; bases outside gene matches: 8. The CDR3 extends over 13 amino acids. The CDR3 loop is CASLGQGTGEQYF. The DNA for the CDR3 is TGTGCCAGCCTGGGACAGGGGACGGGGGAGCAGTACTTC.

This clone was counted a single time. The chain recombines TRBV30 with TRBJ1-3; the match to TRBD1 covers 7 bases. The V and J ends lost 4 bases and 6 bases, in that order; junction bases with no gene match: 3. The CDR3 length is 12 residues. The germline V gene has CDR1 GTSNPN and CDR2 SVGIG (reference sequence). The CDR3 sequence is CAWKGAENTIYF. For the CDR3, the DNA is TGTGCCTGGAAGGGGGCAGAAAACACCATATATTTT.

This clone has only a few counts. The J gene is TRBJ2-2, the V gene TRBV7-6; no clear D. Germline V gene lookup returns CDR1 SGHVS and CDR2 FNYEAQ. The CDR3 contains 13 residues. With 8 bases removed from V and 4 bases from J, the gap between germline ends came to 11 bases. CDR3 sequence: CASGEVVTGELFF. The CDR3 nucleotides read TGTGCCAGCGGTGAGGTAGTCACCGGGGAGCTGTTTTTT. The variable domain in full, completed from reference TRBV7-6 and TRBJ2-2, reads GAGVSQSPRYKVTKRGQDVALRCDPISGHVSLYWYRQALGQGPEFLTYFNYEAQQDKSGLPNDRFSAERPEGSISTLTIQRTEQRDSAMYRCASGEVVTGELFFGEGSRLTVL.

In its sample, this clone was seen a few times. The CDR3: CASSEAHGGAHEQYV. The CDR3 region has the DNA TGTGCCAGCAGTGAAGCGCACGGGGGGGCCCACGAGCAGTACGTC. The chain uses TRBV6-1 and TRBJ2-7; 8 bases line up with TRBD2. V shed 0 bases, J shed 5 bases, and the junction held 6 bases outside the gene matches. The germline V gene encodes CDR1 MNHNS and CDR2 SASEGT. The CDR3 is 15 residues long.

This chain links TRBV18 with TRBJ2-7, with D perhaps TRBD1 (6 bases). CDR1 and CDR2 (germline): KGHSH, LQKENI. Between the trimmed V and J ends, which lost 2 bases and 6 bases, there was a span of 17 bases. This CDR3 is built from 15 residues. The CDR3 protein is CASSPGTDLGGEQYF. DNA for the CDR3: TGTGCCAGCTCACCAGGGACGGATCTAGGGGGCGAGCAGTACTTC.

This clone has only a few counts. The rearrangement links TRBV5-6 to TRBJ1-5; possibly TRBD1 for D (5 bases). V was pared by 0 bases and J by 6 bases, with 13 bases between. Germline CDR1 and CDR2: SGHDT and YYEEEE. This CDR3 region has 15 residues. The CDR3 sequence is CASSLGVGEVQPQHF. CDR3 DNA: TGTGCCAGCAGCTTGGGTGTAGGGGAGGTTCAGCCCCAGCATTTT. The entire variable domain, with the rest obtained from reference TRBV5-6 and TRBJ1-5, is as follows: DAGVTQSPTHLIKTRGQQVTLRCSPKSGHDTVSWYQQALGQGPQFIFQYYEEEERQRGNFPDRFSGHQFPNYSSELNVNALLLGDSALYLCASSLGVGEVQPQHFGDGTRLSIL.

V is TRBV6-1 and J is TRBJ2-1; 8 bases agree with TRBD1. CDR1 and CDR2 from the germline V gene are MNHNS and SASEGT. J gave up 9 bases and V 2 bases, and 6 bases lay outside the gene matches. This CDR3 is built from 14 residues. CDR3 region: CASSEQGALSEQFF. CDR3 in DNA: TGTGCCAGCAGTGAACAGGGGGCGCTGAGTGAGCAGTTCTTC.

The chain joins TRBV10-2 to TRBJ2-2, with D maybe TRBD2 (5 bases). CDR3 length equals 15 residues. Germline V lookup: CDR1 WSHSY, CDR2 SAAADI. Trimming removed 0 bases from V and 4 bases from J, with 9 bases in between. CDR3 sequence (DNA): TGCGCCAGCAGTGAGTCAGCCCGGGGCACCGGGGAGCTGTTTTTT. Translation gives CASSESARGTGELFF.

This clone was observed a few times. The V gene is TRBV11-2, the J gene TRBJ1-5; D unresolved. The ends were cut back, 0 bases at V and 7 bases at J, with 13 bases in the middle. CDR1 and CDR2 (germline): SGHAT, FQNNGV. The CDR3 consists of 15 residues. The CDR3 sequence is CASSLDLGSGQPQHF. The DNA of the CDR3 is TGTGCCAGCAGCTTAGATTTGGGCTCTGGACAGCCCCAGCATTTT.

The chain carries TRBV18 and TRBJ2-7, with D perhaps matching TRBD1 (6 bases). Looked up from germline, CDR1 is KGHSH and CDR2 is LQKENI. The CDR3 runs to 14 residues. Between the trimmed V and J ends, which lost 2 bases and 6 bases, there was a span of 14 bases. The CDR3: CASSPGAGVGEQYV. CDR3 DNA sequence: TGTGCCAGCTCACCAGGAGCAGGGGTAGGCGAGCAGTACGTC.

This chain joins TRBV27 and TRBJ2-2, with TRBD1 identical over 10 bases. Germline V gene data show CDR1 as MNHEY and CDR2 as SMNVEV (reference sequence). There are 16 residues in the CDR3. Germline trimming cut 1 base from V and 8 bases from J; bases unmatched to any gene: 7. CDR3 sequence reads: CASSLFGTGVSGELFF. The CDR3 DNA reads as TGTGCCAGCAGTTTATTCGGGACAGGGGTTTCGGGGGAGCTGTTTTTT.

The chain recombines TRBV27 with TRBJ2-1; 10 bases are a match to TRBD2. Trimming cost V 6 bases and J 3 bases; bases outside gene matches: 2. This CDR3 is 14 amino acids long. The germline V gene has CDR1 MNHEY and CDR2 SMNVEV (reference sequence). CDR3 nucleotides: TGTGCCAGCAGCGGACTAGCGGACTACAATGAGCAGTTCTTC. Protein sequence: CASSGLADYNEQFF.

The chain recombines TRBV14 with TRBJ2-7; the match to TRBD1 covers 7 bases. The germline V gene has CDR1 SGHDN and CDR2 FVKESK. There are 18 residues in the CDR3. The J segment lost 4 bases and the V segment lost 2 bases, leaving 17 bases of the junction unmatched. Here the CDR3 DNA reads TGTGCCAGCAGCCAAAGACTGGTAGGGGGCGCTGACTGGTACGAGCAGTACTTC. Its protein product is CASSQRLVGGADWYEQYF.

The CDR3 loop reads CASSQARGSGNSPLHF. The DNA for the CDR3 is TGTGCCAGCAGCCAAGCCCGCGGCTCGGGGAATTCACCCCTCCACTTT. The chain couples TRBV4-2 to TRBJ1-6; D gene uncertain. Trimming pared 1 base from V and 7 bases from J, leaving 14 bases between. CDR1 and CDR2 from the germline V gene are LGHNA and YNFKEQ. The CDR3 consists of 16 residues.

The rearrangement joins TRBV6-6 to TRBJ1-1, with a tentative D call TRBD1 (5 bases). This CDR3 is 13 amino acids long. The V gene's germline CDR1 is MNHNY and CDR2 SVGAGI (reference sequence). V was shortened by 11 bases and J by 6 bases, with 19 bases between the two germline ends. The CDR3 nucleotides are TGTGCCGCGGGGGTGGGTGGTATCGCTGAAGCTTTCTTT. Residues: CAAGVGGIAEAFF.

CDR3 bases: TGCGCCAGCAACGGAGACAGGGGGGTCTCTGAAGCTTTCTTT. Protein sequence: CASNGDRGVSEAFF. The chain is built from TRBV5-1 and TRBJ1-1; 9 nucleotides line up with TRBD1. Germline-derived CDR1 and CDR2 are SGHRS and YFSETQ. This CDR3 comprises 14 residues. The trim removed 6 bases at V and 6 bases at J, leaving 9 bases unmatched. The full variable domain, its missing parts supplied by reference TRBV5-1 and TRBJ1-1, is KAGVTQTPRYLIKTRGQQVTLSCSPISGHRSVSWYQQTPGQGLQFLFEYFSETQRNKGNFPGRFSGRQFSNSRSEMNVSTLELGDSALYLCASNGDRGVSEAFFGQGTRLTVV.

This clone was seen only once. The chain combines TRBV5-1 with TRBJ2-3; D is uncertain. The CDR3 has 17 residues. Trimming left V 0 bases short and J 0 bases short, with 14 bases between. Germline lookup yields CDR1 SGHRS and CDR2 YFSETQ. In DNA form, the CDR3 reads TGCGCCAGCAGCTTGGTCAACAGCCGATCTAGCACAGATACGCAGTATTTT. Protein: CASSLVNSRSSTDTQYF. Looking up the rest from reference TRBV5-1 and TRBJ2-3 gives the full variable domain: KAGVTQTPRYLIKTRGQQVTLSCSPISGHRSVSWYQQTPGQGLQFLFEYFSETQRNKGNFPGRFSGRQFSNSRSEMNVSTLELGDSALYLCASSLVNSRSSTDTQYFGPGTRLTVL.

V usage is TRBV5-1 and J usage is TRBJ1-1, with D unclear. V lost 2 bases and J lost 4, with 9 bases in between. Germline CDR1 is SGHRS and CDR2 is YFSETQ. CDR3 size: 13 residues. This CDR3 is CASSFSAGTEAFF. The CDR3 DNA sequence: TGCGCCAGCAGCTTTTCTGCGGGCACTGAAGCTTTCTTT.

Note on this clone: The sample carries other DNA sequences with the same CDR3. The gene calls are TRBV29-1 and TRBJ2-7; tentative D call: TRBD1 (6 bases). The CDR3 is made up of 12 amino acids. V was trimmed by 1 base and J by 3 bases, leaving 7 bases between them. Per the germline V gene, CDR1 is SQVTM and CDR2 is ANQGSEA. The CDR3 here is CSVEGGGYEQYF. CDR3 DNA sequence: TGCAGCGTTGAAGGAGGGGGCTACGAGCAGTACTTC.

The chain couples TRBV5-1 to TRBJ2-5; possible D gene TRBD1, 5 bases. CDR1 and CDR2 (germline): SGHRS, YFSETQ. Trimming took off 4 bases at V and 5 bases at J, with 21 bases between the two ends. The CDR3 runs 16 residues. CDR3: CASSALRQGMRETQYF. The DNA for the CDR3 is TGCGCCAGCAGCGCCCTAAGGCAGGGAATGAGGGAGACCCAGTACTTC.

The chain couples TRBV6-5 to TRBJ2-7; the match to TRBD1 covers 9 bases. V was pared by 5 bases and J by 3 bases, with 5 bases of the junction left unmatched. The CDR3 is 14 residues long. The V gene's germline CDR1 is MNHEY and CDR2 SVGAGI. As DNA, the CDR3 is TGTGCCAGCAGTCGGGGACAGGGAGGCTACGAGCAGTACTTC. Residues: CASSRGQGGYEQYF.

V usage is TRBV11-3 and J usage is TRBJ2-6; 7 positions match TRBD1. Germline assignment: CDR1 SGHNT and CDR2 YENEEA. The CDR3 contains 16 residues. Losses at the gene ends were 11 bases for V and 2 bases for J; bases not matched to a gene: 12. The CDR3 here is CAASGTDSTGANVLTF. The CDR3 nucleotides read TGTGCCGCATCCGGGACAGACTCTACTGGGGCCAACGTCCTGACTTTC.

J is TRBJ2-5 and V is TRBV29-1, with 9 bases fitting TRBD2. The V and J ends lost 7 bases and 1 base, in that order; junction bases with no gene match: 7. From germline, CDR1 is SQVTM and CDR2 ANQGSEA. This CDR3 is built from 14 residues. The CDR3 coding sequence is TGCAGCGCTCAAGCGGGGGGTTTCCAAGAGACCCAGTACTTC. Translating it yields CSAQAGGFQETQYF.

The chain is built from TRBV19 and TRBJ1-2; 8 bases align to TRBD1. V lost 2 bases and J lost 0; bases outside the gene matches: 11. The germline CDR1 and CDR2 sequences are LNHDA and SQIVND (reference sequence). The CDR3 length is 18 residues. The DNA of the CDR3 is TGTGCCAGTAGTATAAGTTTCGGCAGGGGGCTTACTAACTATGGCTACACCTTC. This codes for CASSISFGRGLTNYGYTF.

This chain joins TRBV11-2 and TRBJ2-5; TRBD2 agrees at 9 bases. This CDR3 region has 14 residues. From germline, CDR1 is SGHAT and CDR2 FQNNGV. J was trimmed by 5 bases and V by 3 bases; bases with no gene match: 4. CDR3 region: CASSFSGGGETQYF. CDR3 bases: TGTGCCAGCAGCTTTAGCGGGGGAGGGGAGACCCAGTACTTC.

V usage is TRBV9 and J usage is TRBJ2-2; D is undetermined. This CDR3 has 12 amino acids. Trimming took 4 bases from V and 4 from J, leaving 5 bases between them. Germline V gene data show CDR1 as SGDLS and CDR2 as YYNGEE. DNA for the CDR3: TGTGCCAGCAGCTCAGGCACCGGGGAGCTGTTTTTT. Its protein is CASSSGTGELFF.

The rearrangement joins TRBV28 to TRBJ1-3, with TRBD1 identical over 9 bases. After removal of 4 bases from V and 8 bases from J, the junction contained 12 bases not matched to a gene. The germline V gene encodes CDR1 MDHEN and CDR2 SYDVKM. This CDR3 is 16 amino acids long. CDR3 residues: CASSSSGTGFRHTIYF. The CDR3 bases are TGTGCCAGCAGTTCTTCCGGGACAGGGTTTCGGCACACCATATATTTT.

This clone was seen more than once but under ten times. The V gene is TRBV2, the J gene TRBJ2-7; 8 bases are shared with TRBD1. Germline CDR1 is SNHLY and CDR2 is FYNNEI. V dropped 2 bases and J dropped 9; count of bases not matched to a gene: 9. The CDR3 is 14 residues long. The CDR3 region is CASSERRDRWLQYF. The CDR3, as DNA: TGTGCCAGCAGTGAAAGGCGGGACAGGTGGTTGCAGTACTTC.

This clone appeared a few times. The J gene is TRBJ2-1, the V gene TRBV6-6, with 10 bases lining up with TRBD2. The junction had 2 bases not matched to a gene; V was cut back by 2 bases and J by 4 bases. The CDR3 totals 15 residues. CDR1 MNHNY and CDR2 SVGAGI come from the germline V gene (reference sequence). This CDR3 is CASSYGTSEYNEQFF. The CDR3, as DNA: TGTGCCAGCAGTTACGGGACTAGCGAGTACAATGAGCAGTTCTTC.

The J gene is TRBJ1-1, the V gene TRBV2; 10 bases agree with TRBD1. CDR3 length equals 15 residues. V dropped 0 bases and J dropped 6; count of bases not matched to a gene: 4. Germline V gene lookup returns CDR1 SNHLY and CDR2 FYNNEI. The CDR3 coding sequence is TGTGCCAGCAGTGAAGCGACAGGGGGCGCCCCTGAAGCTTTCTTT. It translates to CASSEATGGAPEAFF. The full variable domain, rest sourced from reference TRBV2 and TRBJ1-1, is EPEVTQTPSHQVTQMGQEVILRCVPISNHLYFYWYRQILGQKVEFLVSFYNNEISEKSEIFDDQFSVERPDGSNFTLKIRSTKLEDSAMYFCASSEATGGAPEAFFGQGTRLTVV.

The V gene is TRBV28, the J gene TRBJ1-5, with 8 bases identical to TRBD1. The CDR3 extends over 15 amino acids. After removal of 5 bases from V and 7 bases from J, the junction contained 10 bases not matched to a gene. Germline loops: CDR1 MDHEN, CDR2 SYDVKM. CDR3 in DNA: TGTGCCAGCAGTCCGTGGACAGGGAAAGAGCAGCCCCAGCATTTT. Amino acids: CASSPWTGKEQPQHF.